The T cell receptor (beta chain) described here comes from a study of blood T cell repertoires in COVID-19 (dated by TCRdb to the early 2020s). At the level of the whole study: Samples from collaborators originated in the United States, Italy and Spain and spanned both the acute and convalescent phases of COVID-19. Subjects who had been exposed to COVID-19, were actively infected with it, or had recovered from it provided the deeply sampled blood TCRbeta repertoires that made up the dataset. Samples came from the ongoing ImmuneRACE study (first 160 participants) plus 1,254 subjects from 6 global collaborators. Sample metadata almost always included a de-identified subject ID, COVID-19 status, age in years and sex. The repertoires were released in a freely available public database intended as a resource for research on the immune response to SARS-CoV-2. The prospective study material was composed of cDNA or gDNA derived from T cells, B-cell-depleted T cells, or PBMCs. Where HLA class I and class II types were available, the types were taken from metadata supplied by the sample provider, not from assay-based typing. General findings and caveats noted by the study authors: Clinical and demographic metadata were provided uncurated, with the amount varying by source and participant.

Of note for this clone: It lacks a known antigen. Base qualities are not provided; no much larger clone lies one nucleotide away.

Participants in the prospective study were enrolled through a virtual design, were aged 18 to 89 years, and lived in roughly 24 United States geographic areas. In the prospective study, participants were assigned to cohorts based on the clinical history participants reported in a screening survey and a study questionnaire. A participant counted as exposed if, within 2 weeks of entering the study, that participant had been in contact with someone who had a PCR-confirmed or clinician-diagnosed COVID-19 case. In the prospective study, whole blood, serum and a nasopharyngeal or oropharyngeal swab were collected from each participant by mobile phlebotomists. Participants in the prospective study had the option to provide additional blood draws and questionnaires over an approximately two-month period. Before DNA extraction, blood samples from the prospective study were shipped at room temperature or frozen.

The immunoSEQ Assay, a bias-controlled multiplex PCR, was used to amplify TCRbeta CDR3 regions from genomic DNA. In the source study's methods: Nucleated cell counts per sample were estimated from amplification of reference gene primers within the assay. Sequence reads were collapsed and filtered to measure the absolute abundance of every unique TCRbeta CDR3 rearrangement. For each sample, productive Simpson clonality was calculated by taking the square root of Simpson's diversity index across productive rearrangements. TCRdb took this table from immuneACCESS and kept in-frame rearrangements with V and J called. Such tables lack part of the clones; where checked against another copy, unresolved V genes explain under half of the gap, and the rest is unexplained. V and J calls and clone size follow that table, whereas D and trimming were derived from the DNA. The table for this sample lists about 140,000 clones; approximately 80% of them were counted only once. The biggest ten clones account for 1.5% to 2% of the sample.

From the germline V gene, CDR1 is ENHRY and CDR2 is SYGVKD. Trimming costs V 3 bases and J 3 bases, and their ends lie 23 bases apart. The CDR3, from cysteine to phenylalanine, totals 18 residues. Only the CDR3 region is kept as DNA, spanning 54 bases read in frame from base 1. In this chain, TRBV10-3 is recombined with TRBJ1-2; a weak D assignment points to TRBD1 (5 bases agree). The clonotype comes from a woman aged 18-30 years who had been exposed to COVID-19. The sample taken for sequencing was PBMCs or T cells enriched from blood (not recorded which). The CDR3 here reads CAISDIYLWGVPYYGYTF. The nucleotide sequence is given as TGTGCCATCAGTGACATCTACCTGTGGGGGGTCCCCTACTATGGCTACACCTTC.